This TCR beta chain is drawn from a study of shared clonotypes between healthy human individuals. Profiled with immunoSEQ multiplex PCR; TCRdb holds only in-frame clones, not every one. The sample includes around 940,000 clones, roughly 72% of them seen just once. CDR3 length: 16 amino acids. V shed 5 bases and J 2 bases; nucleotides not matched to a gene: 9. Looked up from germline, CDR1 is SGHVS and CDR2 is FQNEAQ. All donors were healthy HIV-negative adults lacking recent acute infections or vaccinations. The receptor comes from a man aged 18 to 29 in good health. Sequencing was performed on memory CD4+ T cells sorted from blood. Described subset: CD45RA-negative fraction. This chain connects TRBV7-8 to TRBJ2-4, with TRBD1 matching over 7 bases. The DNA for the CDR3 is TGTGCCAGCAGCCAAGGGTACAGGGGAACCAAAAACATTCAGTACTTC. Protein product: CASSQGYRGTKNIQYF.